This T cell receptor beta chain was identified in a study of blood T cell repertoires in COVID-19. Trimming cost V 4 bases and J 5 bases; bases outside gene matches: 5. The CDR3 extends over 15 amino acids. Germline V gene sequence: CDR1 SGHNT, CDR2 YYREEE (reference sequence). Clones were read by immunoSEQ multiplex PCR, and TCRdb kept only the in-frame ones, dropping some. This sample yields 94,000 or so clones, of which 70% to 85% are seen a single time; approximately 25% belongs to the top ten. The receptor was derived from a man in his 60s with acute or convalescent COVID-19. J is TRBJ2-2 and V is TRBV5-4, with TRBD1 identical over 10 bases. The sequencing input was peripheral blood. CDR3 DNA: TGTGCCAGCAGCCGGGGACAGGGGAATACCGGGGAGCTGTTTTTT. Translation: CASSRGQGNTGELFF. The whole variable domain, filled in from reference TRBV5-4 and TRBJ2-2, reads ETGVTQSPTHLIKTRGQQVTLRCSSQSGHNTVSWYQQALGQGPQFIFQYYREEENGRGNFPPRFSGLQFPNYSSELNVNALELDDSALYLCASSRGQGNTGELFFGEGSRLTVL.